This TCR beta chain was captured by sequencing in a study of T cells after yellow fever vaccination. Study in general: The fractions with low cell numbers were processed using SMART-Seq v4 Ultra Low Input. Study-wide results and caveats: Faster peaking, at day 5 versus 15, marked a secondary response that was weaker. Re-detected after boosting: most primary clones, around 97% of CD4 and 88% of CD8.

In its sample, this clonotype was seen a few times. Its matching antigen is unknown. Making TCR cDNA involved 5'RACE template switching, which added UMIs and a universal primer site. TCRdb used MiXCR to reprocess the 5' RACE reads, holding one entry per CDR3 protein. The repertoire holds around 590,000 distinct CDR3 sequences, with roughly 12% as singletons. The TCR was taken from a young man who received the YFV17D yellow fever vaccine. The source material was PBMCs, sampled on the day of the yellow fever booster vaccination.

The CDR3 here is CASRDLLAKNIQYF. The CDR3 coding sequence is TGTGCCAGCAGGGACCTACTAGCCAAAAACATTCAGTACTTC. The chain joins TRBV4-2 to TRBJ2-4; D remains unclear. V gave up 6 bases and J gave up 0 bases, with 9 bases separating them. Germline CDR1 LGHNA, CDR2 YNFKEQ. The CDR3 is made up of 14 amino acids.